This TCR beta chain originates from a study of human T cells and chemical hapten exposure. From the RACE reads, TCRdb called clonotypes with MiXCR, one entry per CDR3 protein. This table holds 95,000 to 150,000 distinct CDR3 sequences, about 13% found once. Time point denoted: pre-sensitization, week 0. The treatment here: therapeutic diphenylcyclopropenone sensitization with weekly scalp DPC. This clonotype came up a few times. The CDR3 runs 13 residues. Germline V gene data show CDR1 as MDHEN and CDR2 as SYDVKM. V was pared by 8 bases and J by 7 bases, with 15 bases between. The gene calls are TRBV28 and TRBJ2-1; D may match TRBD1 or TRBD2 (5 bases each). The clonotype comes from a woman younger than 30 with alopecia areata. Some clones in this sample may be carry-over from other donors' samples. The source was whole blood, collected in connection with sensitization to the hapten diphenylcyclopropenone (DPC). The CDR3 sequence: CASSSVGVNEQFF. In DNA, the CDR3 is TGTGCCAGCTCTTCGGTGGGGGTTAATGAGCAGTTCTTC.